These 28 T cell receptor beta chains were sequenced from one sample in a study of cytomegalovirus exposure and HLA in healthy donors. Sequencing used immunoSEQ multiplex PCR; TCRdb keeps in-frame clones, though not all of them. The repertoire holds around 190,000 clones, with about 89% as singletons. The sample comprised PBMCs. The receptors shown here come from a man aged 25 to 40 in good health and CMV-seropositive.

This chain connects TRBV29-1 to TRBJ2-7, with D unclear. The germline CDR1 and CDR2 sequences are SQVTM and ANQGSEA. The CDR3 consists of 15 residues. V was trimmed by 0 bases and J by 3 bases, leaving 15 bases between them. The CDR3 region has the DNA TGCAGCGTTGAAGAGGCCAGTGGACGGAGCTACGAGCAGTACTTC. It codes for CSVEEASGRSYEQYF.

The chain employs TRBV7-9 and TRBJ1-1; unclear D gene. V was clipped by 5 bases and J by 6 bases, with 10 bases between them. Germline-derived CDR1 and CDR2 are SEHNR and FQNEAQ (reference sequence). The CDR3 is 12 amino acids. CDR3 loop: CASSPIGAEAFF. In DNA, the CDR3 is TGTGCCAGCAGCCCCATTGGGGCTGAAGCTTTCTTT.

The table lists this clone with a few counts. The rearrangement links TRBV7-6 to TRBJ2-7, with D unclear. The CDR3 has 14 amino acids. V was trimmed by 5 bases and J by 1 base, leaving 12 bases between them. The germline V gene has CDR1 SGHVS and CDR2 FNYEAQ. CDR3 DNA sequence: TGTGCCAGCAGCCCTGCCGCGGATTCCTACGAGCAGTACTTC. Its protein product is CASSPAADSYEQYF.

The rearrangement links TRBV14 to TRBJ2-1; D unclear. Germline loops: CDR1 SGHDN, CDR2 FVKESK. Trimming shortened V by 0 bases and J by 5 bases, and 11 bases separated the two germline ends. The length of the CDR3 is 15 residues. The CDR3 nucleotides read TGTGCCAGCAGCCAAGATAGTGGACGTCACAATGAGCAGTTCTTC. Translation gives CASSQDSGRHNEQFF.

The chain joins TRBV27 to TRBJ1-5; D is ambiguous. Germline V CDR1 and CDR2: MNHEY, SMNVEV (reference sequence). The V end lost 3 bases, the J end lost 4 bases, and 10 bases lay between the germline ends. The CDR3 has 14 amino acids. This CDR3 is CASSLRAPNQPQHF. CDR3 nucleotide sequence: TGTGCCAGCAGTTTGAGGGCCCCAAATCAGCCCCAGCATTTT.

CDR3 in amino acids: CASSLVSSSYEQYF. CDR3 DNA: TGCGCCAGCAGCTTGGTTTCCAGCTCCTACGAGCAGTACTTC. V is TRBV5-1 and J is TRBJ2-7, with unresolved D. Trimming removed 0 bases from V and 0 bases from J, with 7 bases in between. CDR1 and CDR2 from the germline V gene are SGHRS and YFSETQ. CDR3 length equals 14 residues.

The chain links TRBV18 to TRBJ2-1; D perhaps matches TRBD2 (6 bases). CDR1 KGHSH and CDR2 LQKENI come from the germline V gene. The CDR3 sequence is 15 residues long. V lost 1 base to trimming and J lost 8 bases, with 15 bases between them. CDR3 nucleotides: TGTGCCAGCTCACCACAGATGGGGCGCGGGGATGAGCAGTTCTTC. It codes for CASSPQMGRGDEQFF. The full variable domain, in which reference TRBV18 and TRBJ2-1 provide the parts outside the CDR3, is NAGVMQNPRHLVRRRGQEARLRCSPMKGHSHVYWYRQLPEEGLKFMVYLQKENIIDESGMPKERFSAEFPKEGPSILRIQQVVRGDSAAYFCASSPQMGRGDEQFFGPGTRLTVL.

The chain joins TRBV5-1 to TRBJ2-5; D tentatively fits TRBD1 or TRBD2 (5 bases each). Looked up from germline, CDR1 is SGHRS and CDR2 is YFSETQ. There are 15 residues in the CDR3. V was cut by 3 bases and J by 5 bases, with 17 bases left in between. The CDR3 coding sequence is TGCGCCAGCAGCTCCGGGACCCCCGCTCGGGAGACCCAGTACTTC. The encoded protein is CASSSGTPARETQYF.

The chain's CDR3 is CASSLPAGGPETQYF. CDR3 DNA sequence: TGTGCCAGCAGCTTACCAGCGGGGGGGCCAGAGACCCAGTACTTC. The chain uses TRBV7-9 and TRBJ2-5, with 10 bases aligning to TRBD2. The trim removed 2 bases at V and 4 bases at J, leaving 4 bases unmatched. This CDR3 contains 15 residues. The V gene's germline CDR1 is SEHNR and CDR2 FQNEAQ (reference sequence).

The genes are TRBV2 and TRBJ2-7; D possibly matches TRBD1 or TRBD2 (5 bases each). There are 14 residues in the CDR3. Germline CDR1 SNHLY, CDR2 FYNNEI. V shed 7 bases and J shed 5 bases, with 18 bases lying between them. The CDR3 reads CASMTGTDPNEQYF. CDR3 coding DNA: TGTGCCAGCATGACCGGGACCGACCCCAACGAGCAGTACTTC.

This rearrangement joins TRBV7-2 to TRBJ1-2, with unresolved D. Germline CDR1 SGHTA, CDR2 FQGNSA. The CDR3 is made up of 14 amino acids. V was cut by 1 base and J by 8 bases, with 14 bases left in between. The CDR3 reads CASSLVTGQEGYTF. The CDR3, as DNA: TGTGCCAGCAGCTTAGTCACGGGCCAAGAGGGCTACACCTTC.

The rearrangement uses TRBV29-1 and TRBJ2-3, with a possible D match to TRBD1 (6 bases). V was shortened by 4 bases and J by 0 bases, with 11 bases between the two germline ends. The V gene's germline CDR1 is SQVTM and CDR2 ANQGSEA. The CDR3 runs to 14 residues. CDR3 protein: CSVVGQGSTDTQYF. CDR3 coding DNA: TGCAGCGTTGTGGGGCAGGGGAGCACAGATACGCAGTATTTT.

This chain uses TRBV20-1 with TRBJ2-1; D gene ambiguous. This CDR3 is 10 amino acids long. Germline V gives CDR1 DFQATT, CDR2 SNEGSKA (reference sequence). The V gene lost 1 base and the J gene lost 14 bases, with 9 bases spanning the gap. The CDR3 DNA reads as TGCAGTGCTAGAGCCCGACTTGAGTTCTTC. Residues: CSARARLEFF.

The chain links TRBV5-5 to TRBJ1-2, with a weak D call TRBD1 (5 bases). This CDR3 has 14 residues. Trimming cost V 5 bases and J 4 bases, with 15 bases left between them. Germline CDR1 SGHKS, CDR2 YYEKEE (reference sequence). The CDR3 coding sequence is TGTGCCAGCAGTTGGGACGGAGAAGTCTATGGCTACACCTTC. Protein: CASSWDGEVYGYTF.

The V call is TRBV20-1, the J call TRBJ2-5; D remains ambiguous. This CDR3 is 11 amino acids long. CDR1 is DFQATT and CDR2 is SNEGSKA in the germline V gene (reference sequence). V gave up 7 bases and J gave up 2 bases, with 8 bases separating them. CDR3 sequence: CSGLLQETQYF. The CDR3 DNA sequence: TGCAGTGGGCTACTACAAGAGACCCAGTACTTC.

The CDR3 sequence: CASSKDWKYGYTF. The CDR3 DNA follows: TGTGCCAGCAGCAAAGACTGGAAATATGGCTACACCTTC. V usage is TRBV21-1 and J usage is TRBJ1-2. TRBV21-1 is termed a pseudogene. This CDR3 has 13 residues.

The chain combines TRBV11-3 with TRBJ2-7, with 7 bases fitting TRBD2. V gave up 2 bases and J gave up 3 bases; unmatched junction bases: 7. The CDR3 runs 15 residues. Germline CDR1 reads SGHNT; CDR2 reads YENEEA. CDR3 in DNA: TGTGCCAGCAGCTTAAGGGCTAGCGGATACTACGAGCAGTACTTC. Amino acid sequence: CASSLRASGYYEQYF. The full variable domain, completed using reference TRBV11-3 and TRBJ2-7, is EAGVVQSPRYKIIEKKQPVAFWCNPISGHNTLYWYLQNLGQGPELLIRYENEEAVDDSQLPKDRFSAERLKGVDSTLKIQPAELGDSAVYLCASSLRASGYYEQYFGPGTRLTVT.

The chain couples TRBV29-1 to TRBJ2-1; D uncertain. The CDR3 is 10 amino acids. Trimming took 4 bases from V and 8 from J, leaving 6 bases between them. Looked up from germline, CDR1 is SQVTM and CDR2 is ANQGSEA. The CDR3 nucleotides read TGCAGCGTTGTGTATGATGAGCAGTTCTTC. This gives the protein CSVVYDEQFF.

The chain couples TRBV6-1 to TRBJ2-5; D might be TRBD2 (6 bases). The CDR3 has 13 residues. Trimming pared 7 bases from V and 5 bases from J, leaving 14 bases between. Germline loops: CDR1 MNHNS, CDR2 SASEGT. The CDR3 DNA reads as TGTGCCAGCAACCGGGACTCCCTTGAGACCCAGTACTTC. Encoded protein: CASNRDSLETQYF.

The J gene is TRBJ1-5, the V gene TRBV7-6; possibly TRBD1 for D (5 bases). Germline CDR1 SGHVS, CDR2 FNYEAQ. Trimming removed 8 bases from V and 4 bases from J, with 12 bases in between. This CDR3 contains 13 residues. CDR3 protein: CASGQQENQPQHF. CDR3 sequence (DNA): TGTGCCAGCGGCCAACAGGAAAATCAGCCCCAGCATTTT.

This sequence joins TRBV6-5 and TRBJ2-1; 12 positions match TRBD2. With V trimmed by 2 bases and J by 10 bases, 3 bases remained unmatched. The CDR3 loop spans 14 amino acids. Germline assignment: CDR1 MNHEY and CDR2 SVGAGI. The CDR3 reads CASSYASGREEQFF. As DNA, the CDR3 is TGTGCCAGCAGTTACGCTAGCGGGAGGGAGGAGCAGTTCTTC.

The chain uses TRBV29-1 and TRBJ2-5; 8 bases align to TRBD2. After removal of 6 bases from V and 4 bases from J, the junction contained 7 bases not matched to a gene. The CDR3 is 13 residues long. Germline V gene data show CDR1 as SQVTM and CDR2 as ANQGSEA. The CDR3 region has the DNA TGCAGCGTCGGGGGGGGCAGGGGAGAGACCCAGTACTTC. It encodes CSVGGGRGETQYF.

The rearrangement uses TRBV6-5 and TRBJ2-7, with D maybe TRBD2 (6 bases). CDR1 and CDR2 from the germline V gene are MNHEY and SVGAGI. The V and J ends lost 6 bases and 2 bases respectively, with 14 bases between them. This CDR3 contains 14 residues. DNA for the CDR3: TGTGCCAGCAGAAAAGGGGCTAGCGCCTACGAGCAGTACTTC. Translated: CASRKGASAYEQYF.

The chain links TRBV30 to TRBJ2-2; D uncertain. Germline values: CDR1 GTSNPN, CDR2 SVGIG (reference sequence). This CDR3 is 13 amino acids long. V was pared by 1 base and J by 5 bases, with 8 bases between. CDR3 protein: CAWSAGLTGELFF. In nucleotides, the CDR3 is TGTGCCTGGAGTGCCGGGTTGACCGGGGAGCTGTTTTTT.

This clone was seen a few times. V is TRBV30 and J is TRBJ1-6; TRBD1 agrees at 8 bases. J gave up 13 bases and V 2 bases, and 13 bases lay outside the gene matches. Germline V gene lookup returns CDR1 GTSNPN and CDR2 SVGIG (reference sequence). The CDR3 sequence is 15 residues long. CDR3 sequence (DNA): TGTGCCTGGAGTCAATACGACAGGGGAAAAATTCCCCTCCACTTT. Translating gives CAWSQYDRGKIPLHF. Complete variable domain (other parts from reference TRBV30 and TRBJ1-6): SQTIHQWPATLVQPVGSPLSLECTVEGTSNPNLYWYRQAAGRGLQLLFYSVGIGQISSEVPQNLSASRPQDRQFILSSKKLLLSDSGFYLCAWSQYDRGKIPLHFGNGTRLTVT.

The chain uses TRBV28 and TRBJ2-1; D gene ambiguous. The CDR3 totals 17 residues. The V gene lost 3 bases and the J gene lost 0 bases, with 15 bases spanning the gap. Germline V gene lookup returns CDR1 MDHEN and CDR2 SYDVKM. DNA for the CDR3: TGTGCCAGCAGTTTCTACACAGAAAAAAGCTCCTACAATGAGCAGTTCTTC. This gives the protein CASSFYTEKSSYNEQFF.

The V and J genes are TRBV25-1 and TRBJ1-1; TRBD1 is a possible D gene (6 bases). Between the trimmed V and J ends, which lost 8 bases and 5 bases, there was a span of 18 bases. Looked up from germline, CDR1 is MGHDK and CDR2 is SYGVNS. This CDR3 comprises 14 residues. Here the CDR3 DNA reads TGTGCCAGCTTGCCCACAGGGAGAAGAACTGAAGCTTTCTTT. Its protein is CASLPTGRRTEAFF.

V usage is TRBV6-1 and J usage is TRBJ1-2, with D possibly matching TRBD1 (5 bases). CDR1 is MNHNS, CDR2 SASEGT, per germline. The ends were cut back, 6 bases at V and 0 bases at J, with 8 bases in the middle. The CDR3 runs to 13 residues. CDR3: CASRGTANYGYTF. The CDR3 coding sequence is TGTGCCAGCAGAGGGACGGCTAACTATGGCTACACCTTC.